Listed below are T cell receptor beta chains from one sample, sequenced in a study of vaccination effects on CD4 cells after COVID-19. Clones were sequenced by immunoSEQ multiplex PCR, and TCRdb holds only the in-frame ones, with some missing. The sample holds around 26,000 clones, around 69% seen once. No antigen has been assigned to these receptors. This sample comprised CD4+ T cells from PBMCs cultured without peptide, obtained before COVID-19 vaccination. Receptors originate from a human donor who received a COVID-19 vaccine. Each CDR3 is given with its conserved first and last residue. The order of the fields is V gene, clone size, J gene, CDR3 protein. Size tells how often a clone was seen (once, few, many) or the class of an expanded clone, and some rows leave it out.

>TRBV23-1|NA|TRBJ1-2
CASSQGCGPNYGYTF
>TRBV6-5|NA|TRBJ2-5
CASSSRLAGTETQYF
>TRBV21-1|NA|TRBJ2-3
CASSRGGLETGPGTDTQYF
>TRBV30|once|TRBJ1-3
CAWEGLAGNTIYF
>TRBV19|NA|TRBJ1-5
CASRTGKTGNQPQHF
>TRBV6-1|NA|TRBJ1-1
CASSEQVLRTEAFF
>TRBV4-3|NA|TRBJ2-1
CASSQAWGGPSSYNEQFF
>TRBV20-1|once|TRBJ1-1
CSPAGTEAFF
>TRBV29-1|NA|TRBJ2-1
CSAGGNEQFF
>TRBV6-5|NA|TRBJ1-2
CASSRLGGYGYTF
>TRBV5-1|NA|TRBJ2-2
CASSPRTGSRTGELFF
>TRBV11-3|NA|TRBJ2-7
CASSLDGNNEQYF
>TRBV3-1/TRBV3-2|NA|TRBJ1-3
CASSPSGNTIYF
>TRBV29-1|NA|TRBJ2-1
CSVSKTLGSYNEQFF
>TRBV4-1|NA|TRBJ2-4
CASSQDGAPGLAVAKNIQYF
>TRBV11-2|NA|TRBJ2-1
CASSLVSGRAMYNEQFF
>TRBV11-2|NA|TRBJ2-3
CASSLESGGPSPQYF
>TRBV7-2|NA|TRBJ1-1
CASSLQGVGTEAFF
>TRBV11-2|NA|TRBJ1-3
CASSFSPKGAGNTIYF
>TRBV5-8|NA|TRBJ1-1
CASSALQGNTEAFF
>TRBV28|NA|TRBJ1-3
CASKSGFLGNTIYF
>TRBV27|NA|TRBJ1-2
CASSLGGNYGYTF
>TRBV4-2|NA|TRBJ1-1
CASSQEGAGFVNTEAFF
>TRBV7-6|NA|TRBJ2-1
CASSTFQGNEQFF
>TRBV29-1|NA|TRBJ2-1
CSVLASPQSYNEQFF
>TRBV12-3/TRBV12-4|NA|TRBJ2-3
CASSPRGTDTQYF
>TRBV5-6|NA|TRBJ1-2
CASSMTGAASYGYTF
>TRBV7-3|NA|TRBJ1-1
CASSLSWGGAEAFF
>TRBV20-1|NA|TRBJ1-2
CSAQGRSF
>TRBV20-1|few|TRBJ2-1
CSAGLAPVF
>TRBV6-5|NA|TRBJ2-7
CASRQGRGSTYEQYF
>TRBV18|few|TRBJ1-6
CASSAANSPLHF
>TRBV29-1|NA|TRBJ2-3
CSVRDTVSTDTQYF
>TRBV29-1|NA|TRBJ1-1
CSVEPLPGTESTEAFF
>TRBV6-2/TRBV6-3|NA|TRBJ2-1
CASSYSGINEQFF
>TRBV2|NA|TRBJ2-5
CASSEGQTTETQYF
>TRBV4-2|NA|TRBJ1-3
CASSQGPSTGGNTIYF